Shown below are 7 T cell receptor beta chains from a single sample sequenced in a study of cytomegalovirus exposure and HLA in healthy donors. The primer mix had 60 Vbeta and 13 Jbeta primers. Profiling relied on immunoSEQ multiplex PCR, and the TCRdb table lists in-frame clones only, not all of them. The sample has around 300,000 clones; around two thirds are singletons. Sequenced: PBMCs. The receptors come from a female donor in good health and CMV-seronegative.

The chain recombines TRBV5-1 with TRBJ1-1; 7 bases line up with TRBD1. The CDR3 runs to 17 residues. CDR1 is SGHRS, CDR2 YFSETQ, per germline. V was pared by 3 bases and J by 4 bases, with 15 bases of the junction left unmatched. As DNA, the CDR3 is TGCGCCAGCAGCTGGGACAGCCGGGACCGACAAGGCACTGAAGCTTTCTTT. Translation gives CASSWDSRDRQGTEAFF.

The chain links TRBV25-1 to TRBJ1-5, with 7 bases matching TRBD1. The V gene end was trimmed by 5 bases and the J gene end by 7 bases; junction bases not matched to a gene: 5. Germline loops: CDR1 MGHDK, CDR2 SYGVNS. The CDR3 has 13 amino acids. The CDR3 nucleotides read TGTGCCAGCAGTATAGACAGGGACCAGCCCCAGCATTTT. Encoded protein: CASSIDRDQPQHF. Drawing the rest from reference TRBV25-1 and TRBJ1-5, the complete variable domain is EADIYQTPRYLVIGTGKKITLECSQTMGHDKMYWYQQDPGMELHLIHYSYGVNSTEKGDLSSESTVSRIRTEHFPLTLESARPSHTSQYLCASSIDRDQPQHFGDGTRLSIL.

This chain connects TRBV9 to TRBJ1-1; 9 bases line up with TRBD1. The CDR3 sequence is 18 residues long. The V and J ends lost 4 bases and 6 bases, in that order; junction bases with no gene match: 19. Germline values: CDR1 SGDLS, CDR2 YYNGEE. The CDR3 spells CASSTKLQGADLSPEAFF. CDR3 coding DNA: TGTGCCAGCAGCACTAAATTACAGGGGGCGGATTTGTCTCCTGAAGCTTTCTTT. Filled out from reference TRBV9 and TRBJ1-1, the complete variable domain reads DSGVTQTPKHLITATGQRVTLRCSPRSGDLSVYWYQQSLDQGLQFLIQYYNGEERAKGNILERFSAQQFPDLHSELNLSSLELGDSALYFCASSTKLQGADLSPEAFFGQGTRLTVV.

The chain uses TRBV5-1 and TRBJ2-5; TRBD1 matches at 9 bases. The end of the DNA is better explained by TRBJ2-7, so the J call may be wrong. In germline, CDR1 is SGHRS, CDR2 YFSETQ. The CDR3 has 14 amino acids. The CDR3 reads CASSGDREPYEQYF. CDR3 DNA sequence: TGCGCCAGCAGCGGGGACAGGGAGCCCTACGAGCAGTACTTC.

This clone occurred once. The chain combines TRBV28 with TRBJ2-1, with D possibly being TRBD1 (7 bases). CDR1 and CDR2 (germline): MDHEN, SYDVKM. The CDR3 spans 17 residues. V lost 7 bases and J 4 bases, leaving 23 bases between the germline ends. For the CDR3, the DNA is TGTGCCAGCACTTGGGACAGATCTGGAGGGTCTTACAATGAGCAGTTCTTC. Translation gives CASTWDRSGGSYNEQFF.

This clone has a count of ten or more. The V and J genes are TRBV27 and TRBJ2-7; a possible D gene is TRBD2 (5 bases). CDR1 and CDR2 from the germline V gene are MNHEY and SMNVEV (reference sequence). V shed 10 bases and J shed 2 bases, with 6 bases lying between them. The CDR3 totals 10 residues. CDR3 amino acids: CATGTYEQYF. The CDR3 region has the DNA TGTGCCACCGGGACCTACGAGCAGTACTTC.

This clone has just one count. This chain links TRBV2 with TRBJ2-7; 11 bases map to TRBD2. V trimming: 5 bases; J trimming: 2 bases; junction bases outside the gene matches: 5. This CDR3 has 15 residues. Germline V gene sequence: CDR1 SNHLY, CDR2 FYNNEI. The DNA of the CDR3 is TGTGCCAGCAGTCCTCAACTAGCGGGAGCCTACGAGCAGTACTTC. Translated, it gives CASSPQLAGAYEQYF.